These 28 T cell receptor beta chains share one sample of origin, sequenced in a study of CD8+ T cells in alopecia areata. Treatment denoted: oral pan-JAK inhibitor, 5-10 mg twice daily. Extracted from the samples, RNA was reverse transcribed into cDNA to serve as the sequencing template. Repertoires were generated with immunoSEQ multiplex PCR, while TCRdb's copy carries only in-frame clones and drops some. The data contain hundreds of thousands of clones, nearly 60% of them singletons. The starting material was CD4+ T cells sorted from blood, obtained at week 24, from a patient treated with tofacitinib. All receptors derive from a human donor with alopecia areata.

This clone was seen only a few times. The CDR3 sequence: CASSQGGTGVSAYNEQFF. The CDR3 bases are TGCGCCAGCAGCCAAGGCGGGACAGGGGTCAGCGCCTACAATGAGCAGTTCTTC. J is TRBJ2-1 and V is TRBV4-1; 10 bases match TRBD1. Per the germline V gene, CDR1 is MGHRA and CDR2 is YSYEKL. V lost 1 base, J lost 2 bases, and 8 bases stayed unmatched. The CDR3 contains 18 residues.

The chain uses TRBV10-3 and TRBJ2-3, with D possibly matching TRBD2 (5 bases). CDR3 length: 12 residues. Germline values: CDR1 ENHRY, CDR2 SYGVKD. The V end lost 4 bases, the J end lost 10 bases, and 12 bases lay between the germline ends. The CDR3 reads CAISVTSYPQYF. DNA of the CDR3: TGTGCCATCAGTGTTACTAGTTATCCGCAGTATTTT.

The rearrangement links TRBV30 to TRBJ1-1, with 7 bases that match TRBD1. The germline V gene has CDR1 GTSNPN and CDR2 SVGIG (reference sequence). This CDR3 has 11 residues. J lost 8 bases, V lost 4 bases, and 4 bases had no gene match. In DNA form, the CDR3 reads TGTGCCTGGAACGGACAGGACGAAGCTTTCTTT. It encodes CAWNGQDEAFF.

In this sample, this clone turned up a few times. The chain is built from TRBV7-9 and TRBJ1-5; D is ambiguous. Germline V CDR1 and CDR2: SEHNR, FQNEAQ (reference sequence). The CDR3 is made up of 16 amino acids. V lost 5 bases and J lost 2, with 16 bases in between. The CDR3 here is CASSIDGLGGNQPQHF. The CDR3 nucleotides are TGTGCCAGCAGCATAGACGGGCTTGGGGGCAATCAGCCCCAGCATTTT.

V usage is TRBV5-5 and J usage is TRBJ2-1; TRBD2 aligns across 8 bases. Germline CDR1 reads SGHKS; CDR2 reads YYEKEE (reference sequence). Losses at the gene ends were 4 bases for V and 3 bases for J; bases not matched to a gene: 6. The CDR3 sequence is 15 residues long. In nucleotides, the CDR3 is TGTGCCAGCAGCCCCGGGACTAGGGGCTACAATGAGCAGTTCTTC. Encoded protein: CASSPGTRGYNEQFF.

The chain is built from TRBV7-9 and TRBJ1-6; a weak D match, TRBD1 (6 bases). The V end was cut by 5 bases, the J end by 2 bases, with 22 bases between. There are 19 residues in the CDR3. Germline values: CDR1 SEHNR, CDR2 FQNEAQ (reference sequence). The CDR3 spells CASSPTRSTGIAYNSPLHF. CDR3 DNA: TGTGCCAGCAGCCCGACACGCTCTACAGGGATCGCCTATAATTCACCCCTCCACTTT.

V is TRBV30 and J is TRBJ2-7; a possible D gene is TRBD1 (6 bases). The V end was cut by 0 bases, the J end by 9 bases, with 12 bases between. In germline, CDR1 is GTSNPN, CDR2 SVGIG (reference sequence). There are 12 residues in the CDR3. The CDR3 DNA is TGTGCCTGGAGTGTACGGGACAAAGGGCAGTACTTC. It yields the protein CAWSVRDKGQYF. The full variable domain, in which reference TRBV30 and TRBJ2-7 provide the parts outside the CDR3, is SQTIHQWPATLVQPVGSPLSLECTVEGTSNPNLYWYRQAAGRGLQLLFYSVGIGQISSEVPQNLSASRPQDRQFILSSKKLLLSDSGFYLCAWSVRDKGQYFGPGTRLTVT.

This clone was picked up a small number of times. This rearrangement joins TRBV11-2 to TRBJ2-1, with 13 bases fitting TRBD2. The trim removed 1 base at V and 6 bases at J, leaving 3 bases unmatched. Germline CDR1 SGHAT, CDR2 FQNNGV. There are 16 residues in the CDR3. The CDR3, as DNA: TGTGCCAGCAGCTTAGTTGGGACTAGCGGGGTCAATGAGCAGTTCTTC. Translating it yields CASSLVGTSGVNEQFF.

In this sample, this clone turned up a few times. The chain couples TRBV19 to TRBJ1-2; D might be TRBD1 (6 bases). Trimming stripped 7 bases from V and 5 bases from J, with 14 bases between. This CDR3 has 13 amino acids. Germline values: CDR1 LNHDA, CDR2 SQIVND (reference sequence). CDR3 sequence (DNA): TGTGCCAGTACGCCGGGACATGGTTATGGCTACACCTTC. Amino acids: CASTPGHGYGYTF.

The rearrangement uses TRBV4-1 and TRBJ2-1; D perhaps matches TRBD1 (7 bases). This CDR3 has 16 residues. Per the germline V gene, CDR1 is MGHRA and CDR2 is YSYEKL. V shed 3 bases and J shed 7 bases, with 19 bases lying between them. CDR3 DNA sequence: TGCGCCAGCAGCCATCCCCGCCCGCAGGGGGGTAATGAGCAGTTCTTC. Protein product: CASSHPRPQGGNEQFF.

J is TRBJ2-7 and V is TRBV2; the D is unclear. The V gene's germline CDR1 is SNHLY and CDR2 FYNNEI. This CDR3 is 11 amino acids long. Trimming took 4 bases from V and 2 from J, leaving 3 bases between them. CDR3 residues: CASSATYEQYF. As DNA, the CDR3 is TGTGCCAGCAGTGCCACCTACGAGCAGTACTTC.

The chain joins TRBV7-2 to TRBJ1-2; the D is unclear. V was shortened by 5 bases and J by 8 bases, with 12 bases between the two germline ends. Germline V CDR1 and CDR2: SGHTA, FQGNSA. The CDR3 consists of 12 residues. The CDR3 here is CASSPREGGYTF. The CDR3 DNA reads TGTGCCAGCAGCCCCCGGGAGGGCGGCTACACCTTC.

This chain connects TRBV6-5 to TRBJ2-2; D possibly corresponds to TRBD2 (5 bases). V lost 10 bases to trimming and J lost 2 bases, with 8 bases between them. The CDR3 totals 12 residues. The germline V gene has CDR1 MNHEY and CDR2 SVGAGI. The CDR3 here is CATSGNTGELFF. The CDR3, as DNA: TGTGCCACCTCGGGAAACACCGGGGAGCTGTTTTTT.

The chain uses TRBV25-1 and TRBJ2-5; D is undetermined. The J call may be incorrect, as the DNA end agrees better with TRBJ2-7. CDR1 is MGHDK and CDR2 is SYGVNS in the germline V gene. The CDR3 runs 12 residues. In DNA, the CDR3 is TGTGCCAGCAGTTACGTCTCCTACGAGCAGTACTTC. Its protein product is CASSYVSYEQYF.

The V gene is TRBV7-6, the J gene TRBJ1-2; 9 bases match TRBD1. The trim removed 5 bases at V and 6 bases at J, leaving 4 bases unmatched. This CDR3 region has 13 residues. The germline gives CDR1 SGHVS, CDR2 FNYEAQ. For the CDR3, the DNA is TGTGCCAGCAGCGCACAGGGGGCGGATGGCTACACCTTC. Protein sequence: CASSAQGADGYTF.

This clone was counted once. The chain couples TRBV30 to TRBJ2-2, with TRBD2 as a possible D gene (6 bases). V was clipped by 3 bases and J by 4 bases, with 18 bases between them. Germline CDR1 reads GTSNPN; CDR2 reads SVGIG (reference sequence). This CDR3 region has 16 residues. CDR3 in amino acids: CAWSQGLPAGTGELFF. The CDR3 nucleotides are TGTGCCTGGAGCCAGGGACTTCCGGCGGGCACCGGGGAGCTGTTTTTT.

The gene calls are TRBV5-4 and TRBJ2-1; D may be TRBD1 (5 bases). The CDR3 runs to 13 residues. Germline loops: CDR1 SGHNT, CDR2 YYREEE (reference sequence). With 4 bases removed from V and 6 bases from J, the gap between germline ends came to 11 bases. CDR3 nucleotide sequence: TGTGCCAGCAGCACGGACATATTCAATGAGCAGTTCTTC. This codes for CASSTDIFNEQFF.

This clone was observed a single time. V gene TRBV7-9 combines with J gene TRBJ2-3, with D perhaps matching TRBD2 (5 bases). The germline gives CDR1 SEHNR, CDR2 FQNEAQ (reference sequence). The V end was cut by 2 bases, the J end by 14 bases, with 26 bases between. The CDR3 runs to 16 residues. CDR3 sequence (DNA): TGTGCCAGCAGCTTATTGTACTATCCTACGGACTCGGCGCTGTATTTT. Encoded protein: CASSLLYYPTDSALYF.

The chain uses TRBV7-2 and TRBJ1-2, with D hard to call. Germline CDR1 SGHTA, CDR2 FQGNSA. The CDR3 loop spans 16 amino acids. The germline V and J ends were trimmed by 4 bases and 1 base, with 16 bases remaining between them. The CDR3 coding sequence is TGTGCCAGCAGCTACTCATCCAGGTCCAGTAACTATGGCTACACCTTC. Protein product: CASSYSSRSSNYGYTF.

The CDR3 reads CASSLGLDRVPDTQYF. The CDR3 DNA reads TGTGCCAGCAGCCTAGGACTGGACAGGGTCCCAGATACGCAGTATTTT. The chain is built from TRBV7-2 and TRBJ2-3, with TRBD1 identical over 8 bases. Looked up from germline, CDR1 is SGHTA and CDR2 is FQGNSA. V lost 5 bases, J lost 4 bases, and 11 bases stayed unmatched. This CDR3 region has 16 residues.

The V gene is TRBV5-1, the J gene TRBJ2-7; D is ambiguous. Trimming left V 5 bases short and J 0 bases short, with 6 bases between. CDR1 and CDR2 from the germline V gene are SGHRS and YFSETQ. This CDR3 has 12 amino acids. The CDR3 spells CASRGSSYEQYF. DNA of the CDR3: TGCGCCAGCAGAGGCAGCTCCTACGAGCAGTACTTC.

CDR3 residues: CSASGTRQETQYF. CDR3 nucleotides: TGCAGCGCGTCCGGGACTAGACAAGAGACCCAGTACTTC. The chain has TRBV29-1 and TRBJ2-5; 8 bases line up with TRBD2. CDR3 size: 13 residues. CDR1 is SQVTM and CDR2 is ANQGSEA in the germline V gene. V shed 7 bases and J 2 bases; nucleotides not matched to a gene: 6. The variable domain in full, completed from reference TRBV29-1 and TRBJ2-5, reads SAVISQKPSRDICQRGTSLTIQCQVDSQVTMMFWYRQQPGQSLTLIATANQGSEATYESGFVIDKFPISRPNLTFSTLTVSNMSPEDSSIYLCSASGTRQETQYFGPGTRLLVL.

The chain is built from TRBV15 and TRBJ1-3; D uncertain. Germline CDR1 reads LNHNV; CDR2 reads YYDKDF (reference sequence). The CDR3 loop spans 15 amino acids. Trimming cost V 4 bases and J 0 bases, with 10 bases left between them. CDR3: CATSIGWSSGNTIYF. The CDR3 nucleotides are TGTGCCACCAGCATCGGCTGGAGCTCTGGAAACACCATATATTTT.

The chain carries TRBV29-1 and TRBJ2-3; TRBD1 aligns across 8 bases. Germline CDR1 is SQVTM and CDR2 is ANQGSEA. Trimming took 0 bases from V and 4 from J; bases not matched to a gene: 6. This CDR3 has 15 amino acids. The CDR3 reads CSVEDLQGAADTQYF. CDR3 bases: TGCAGCGTTGAAGATCTTCAGGGGGCGGCAGATACGCAGTATTTT.

V usage is TRBV29-1 and J usage is TRBJ2-1, with 9 bases lining up with TRBD1. Trimming cost V 6 bases and J 9 bases; bases outside gene matches: 12. The CDR3 covers 14 residues. Looked up from germline, CDR1 is SQVTM and CDR2 is ANQGSEA. The CDR3 loop reads CSVDPGQGRAEQFF. The CDR3 region has the DNA TGCAGCGTGGACCCGGGACAGGGAAGGGCTGAGCAGTTCTTC.

This clone was picked up a small number of times. This rearrangement joins TRBV7-2 to TRBJ2-3, with D perhaps matching TRBD2 (5 bases). V was clipped by 1 base and J by 7 bases, with 12 bases between them. The CDR3 consists of 14 residues. Germline-derived CDR1 and CDR2 are SGHTA and FQGNSA. This CDR3 reads CASSLDASGYTQYF. The CDR3 DNA reads as TGTGCCAGCAGCTTAGACGCCTCGGGGTATACGCAGTATTTT. The complete variable domain, with remaining parts taken from reference TRBV7-2 and TRBJ2-3, reads GAGVSQSPSNKVTEKGKDVELRCDPISGHTALYWYRQSLGQGLEFLIYFQGNSAPDKSGLPSDRFSAERTGGSVSTLTIQRTQQEDSAVYLCASSLDASGYTQYFGPGTRLTVL.

The J gene is TRBJ2-7, the V gene TRBV5-4; 7 bases map to TRBD1. The CDR3 spans 16 residues. The ends lost 0 bases at V and 4 bases at J; junction bases unmatched: 10. Germline CDR1 reads SGHNT; CDR2 reads YYREEE (reference sequence). This CDR3 is CASSLGGRGRRYEQYF. The CDR3 DNA follows: TGTGCCAGCAGCTTGGGTGGAAGGGGGCGGAGGTACGAGCAGTACTTC. Based on the CDR3 plus reference TRBV5-4 and TRBJ2-7, the full variable domain is ETGVTQSPTHLIKTRGQQVTLRCSSQSGHNTVSWYQQALGQGPQFIFQYYREEENGRGNFPPRFSGLQFPNYSSELNVNALELDDSALYLCASSLGGRGRRYEQYFGPGTRLTVT.

This chain uses TRBV5-1 with TRBJ2-7; TRBD1 matches at 8 bases. Germline values: CDR1 SGHRS, CDR2 YFSETQ. CDR3 size: 15 residues. V gave up 0 bases and J gave up 4 bases; unmatched junction bases: 6. CDR3 sequence: CASSLGGQGRYEQYF. As DNA, the CDR3 is TGCGCCAGCAGCTTGGGAGGACAGGGCCGATACGAGCAGTACTTC.